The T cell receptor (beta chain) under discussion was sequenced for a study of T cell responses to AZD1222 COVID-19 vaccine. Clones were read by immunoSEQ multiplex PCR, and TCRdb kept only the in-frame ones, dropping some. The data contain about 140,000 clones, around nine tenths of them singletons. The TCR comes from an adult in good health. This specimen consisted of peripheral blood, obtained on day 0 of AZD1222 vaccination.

CDR3 in DNA: TGTGCCTGGAGCGTGGGGCTACTCCTGAATGAGCAGTTCTTC. It is translated as CAWSVGLLLNEQFF. J is TRBJ2-1 and V is TRBV30; D is possibly TRBD1 (5 bases). Trimming removed 3 bases from V and 7 bases from J, with 16 bases in between. The V gene's germline CDR1 is GTSNPN and CDR2 SVGIG (reference sequence). This CDR3 has 14 amino acids.